The 30 T cell receptor beta chains presented below share a single source sample, sequenced in a study of cytomegalovirus exposure and HLA in healthy donors. The PCR had 60 Vbeta and 13 Jbeta primers. Sequenced by immunoSEQ multiplex PCR; TCRdb stores in-frame clones only, minus some. The repertoire consists of approximately 150,000 clones, with 75% to 80% occurring once and the leading ten covering under 8%. Sequencing was performed on PBMCs. These receptors all come from a middle-aged man in good health and CMV-seropositive.

The CDR3 sequence is CASSLGRDRGLSGANVLTF. The CDR3 region has the DNA TGTGCCAGCAGCTTAGGGAGGGACAGGGGGCTGAGTGGGGCCAACGTCCTGACTTTC. The chain employs TRBV7-3 and TRBJ2-6; 12 nucleotides match TRBD1. The length of the CDR3 is 19 residues. V was clipped by 2 bases and J by 3 bases; unmatched bases: 8. Germline V gene sequence: CDR1 SGHTA, CDR2 FQGTGA.

This clone was seen a handful of times. This chain joins TRBV4-1 and TRBJ1-5; 7 nucleotides align to TRBD1. J gave up 7 bases and V 1 base, and 7 bases lay outside the gene matches. Per the germline V gene, CDR1 is MGHRA and CDR2 is YSYEKL. CDR3 size: 15 residues. The CDR3 loop is CASSQGYRGNQPQHF. CDR3 DNA sequence: TGCGCCAGCAGCCAAGGGTACAGGGGAAACCAGCCCCAGCATTTT.

This chain joins TRBV27 and TRBJ1-2, with 7 bases that match TRBD1. This CDR3 is 16 amino acids long. V shed 6 bases and J 2 bases; nucleotides not matched to a gene: 12. The germline CDR1 and CDR2 sequences are MNHEY and SMNVEV (reference sequence). The DNA for the CDR3 is TGTGCCAGCAGACGACAGGGCTCTGTGGAAAACTATGGCTACACCTTC. Translated, it gives CASRRQGSVENYGYTF.

The chain carries TRBV5-1 and TRBJ2-3, with TRBD2 matching 9 bases. CDR3 size: 15 residues. Trimming removed 2 bases from V and 6 bases from J; junction bases left unmatched: 7. The germline V gene has CDR1 SGHRS and CDR2 YFSETQ. CDR3 in DNA: TGCGCCAGCAGCTTCGGGACTAGCAATTCGGATACGCAGTATTTT. Protein: CASSFGTSNSDTQYF.

The CDR3 coding sequence is TGTGCCAGCAGCTTAGGCGCCGGGACAGATACGCAGTATTTT. It encodes CASSLGAGTDTQYF. This chain uses TRBV11-2 with TRBJ2-3; the D is unclear. Trimming stripped 1 base from V and 3 bases from J, with 8 bases between. Germline V gene sequence: CDR1 SGHAT, CDR2 FQNNGV. The CDR3 covers 14 residues.

The chain uses TRBV11-3 and TRBJ2-7; perhaps TRBD1 as D (6 bases). CDR3 length: 13 amino acids. V gave up 3 bases and J gave up 7 bases, with 13 bases separating them. Germline CDR1 and CDR2: SGHNT and YENEEA. CDR3 amino acids: CASSFRGGREQYF. For the CDR3, the DNA is TGTGCCAGCAGCTTCCGAGGGGGAAGGGAGCAGTACTTC.

This clone was counted between two and nine times. The V gene is TRBV9, the J gene TRBJ2-7; the D gene is possibly TRBD2 (5 bases). Germline V CDR1 and CDR2: SGDLS, YYNGEE. V lost 4 bases and J 5 bases, leaving 13 bases between the germline ends. This CDR3 region has 13 residues. CDR3 loop: CASSPRGPNEQYF. CDR3 DNA: TGTGCCAGCAGCCCCAGAGGGCCTAACGAGCAGTACTTC.

The chain uses TRBV11-2 and TRBJ2-1, with D possibly TRBD2 on 6 matching bases. Germline V gene sequence: CDR1 SGHAT, CDR2 FQNNGV. The V end was cut by 1 base, the J end by 4 bases, with 11 bases between. This CDR3 comprises 15 residues. The CDR3 DNA reads TGTGCCAGCAGCTTAGCGGGAGCCCTATACAATGAGCAGTTCTTC. It translates to CASSLAGALYNEQFF.

The chain links TRBV11-3 to TRBJ1-2; 8 bases map to TRBD1. Germline trimming cut 1 base from V and 3 bases from J; bases unmatched to any gene: 4. The germline V gene encodes CDR1 SGHNT and CDR2 YENEEA. The CDR3 contains 15 residues. This CDR3 reads CASSLAGQVHYGYTF. CDR3 sequence (DNA): TGTGCCAGCAGCTTAGCGGGACAGGTGCACTATGGCTACACCTTC.

There are a few counts of this clone. This chain joins TRBV6-1 and TRBJ2-2; 8 bases are shared with TRBD2. V was clipped by 3 bases and J by 5 bases; unmatched bases: 11. The CDR3 has 17 amino acids. Germline-derived CDR1 and CDR2 are MNHNS and SASEGT. The CDR3 protein is CASSELAGTIITGELFF. The CDR3 DNA follows: TGTGCCAGCAGTGAGTTAGCGGGAACCATAATTACCGGGGAGCTGTTTTTT.

This clone was counted a few times. The chain links TRBV5-1 to TRBJ1-4, with D possibly being TRBD1 (6 bases). This CDR3 contains 15 residues. V was cut by 3 bases and J by 7 bases, with 16 bases left in between. Germline loops: CDR1 SGHRS, CDR2 YFSETQ. The CDR3 protein is CASSYLGGDSEKLFF. The CDR3 DNA follows: TGCGCCAGCAGCTACCTAGGGGGGGATAGTGAAAAACTGTTTTTT. Combining the CDR3 with reference TRBV5-1 and TRBJ1-4 gives the whole variable domain KAGVTQTPRYLIKTRGQQVTLSCSPISGHRSVSWYQQTPGQGLQFLFEYFSETQRNKGNFPGRFSGRQFSNSRSEMNVSTLELGDSALYLCASSYLGGDSEKLFFGSGTQLSVL.

This clone was seen only once. This chain links TRBV19 with TRBJ1-1, with 8 nucleotides matching TRBD1. Trimming removed 8 bases from V and 5 bases from J; junction bases left unmatched: 10. There are 14 residues in the CDR3. Germline assignment: CDR1 LNHDA and CDR2 SQIVND (reference sequence). Here the CDR3 reads CASDPGQGWTEAFF. CDR3 in DNA: TGTGCCAGTGACCCCGGACAGGGATGGACTGAAGCTTTCTTT.

This rearrangement joins TRBV5-4 to TRBJ2-4; 7 bases line up with TRBD1. V shed 4 bases, J shed 9 bases, and the junction held 10 bases outside the gene matches. The CDR3 extends over 14 amino acids. In germline, CDR1 is SGHNT, CDR2 YYREEE (reference sequence). The CDR3, as DNA: TGTGCCAGCAGCCTTGCCCAGGGGGACGGCATTCAGTACTTC. This translates into CASSLAQGDGIQYF. Filled out from reference TRBV5-4 and TRBJ2-4, the complete variable domain reads ETGVTQSPTHLIKTRGQQVTLRCSSQSGHNTVSWYQQALGQGPQFIFQYYREEENGRGNFPPRFSGLQFPNYSSELNVNALELDDSALYLCASSLAQGDGIQYFGAGTRLSVL.

This clone was seen a few times. The CDR3 sequence is CASSLDQSREGKFF. The CDR3 DNA reads TGTGCCAGCAGCTTAGACCAATCCAGGGAGGGAAAGTTCTTC. The genes are TRBV7-8 and TRBJ2-1; 7 bases agree with TRBD2. V shed 1 base and J 14 bases; nucleotides not matched to a gene: 11. Germline V gene sequence: CDR1 SGHVS, CDR2 FQNEAQ. The CDR3 has 14 amino acids.

The DNA for the CDR3 is TGTGCCAGCAGTTTCAATACAGGGGTTGGGGAAGCTTTCTTT. Amino acids: CASSFNTGVGEAFF. The chain recombines TRBV28 with TRBJ1-1; 7 bases are a match to TRBD1. Unmatched junction bases numbered 9, after V lost 3 bases and J lost 8 bases. The CDR3 loop spans 14 amino acids. Germline V gene sequence: CDR1 MDHEN, CDR2 SYDVKM. Looking up the rest from reference TRBV28 and TRBJ1-1 gives the full variable domain: DVKVTQSSRYLVKRTGEKVFLECVQDMDHENMFWYRQDPGLGLRLIYFSYDVKMKEKGDIPEGYSVSREKKERFSLILESASTNQTSMYLCASSFNTGVGEAFFGQGTRLTVV.

The rearrangement links TRBV7-9 to TRBJ1-1, with D maybe TRBD1 (5 bases). The CDR3 is 14 amino acids. Trimming took off 6 bases at V and 5 bases at J, with 16 bases between the two ends. CDR1 is SEHNR and CDR2 is FQNEAQ in the germline V gene (reference sequence). The CDR3 bases are TGTGCCAGCAGTCCGGGGGGAGGTCCAACTGAAGCTTTCTTT. Protein product: CASSPGGGPTEAFF.

The chain links TRBV9 to TRBJ1-1; 7 bases fit TRBD1. Germline lookup yields CDR1 SGDLS and CDR2 YYNGEE. The CDR3 sequence is 17 residues long. Trimming took 0 bases from V and 0 from J; bases not matched to a gene: 8. This CDR3 reads CASSVDPSGTVNTEAFF. CDR3 in DNA: TGTGCCAGCAGCGTAGATCCGTCCGGGACAGTGAACACTGAAGCTTTCTTT.

J is TRBJ2-1 and V is TRBV11-1; possible D gene TRBD2, 5 bases. The CDR3 extends over 13 amino acids. Germline V CDR1 and CDR2: SGHAT, FQDESV (reference sequence). The germline V and J ends were trimmed by 4 bases and 8 bases, with 12 bases remaining between them. CDR3 DNA sequence: TGTGCCAGCAGCTCCCGGGAAGTCGATGAGCAGTTCTTC. Protein sequence: CASSSREVDEQFF.

This chain joins TRBV28 and TRBJ1-2, with 8 bases lining up with TRBD1. The CDR3 consists of 14 residues. Germline V gene data show CDR1 as MDHEN and CDR2 as SYDVKM. The trim removed 3 bases at V and 3 bases at J, leaving 3 bases unmatched. The CDR3 protein is CASSFPGQDYGYTF. The CDR3, as DNA: TGTGCCAGCAGTTTTCCGGGACAGGACTATGGCTACACCTTC.

This clone was recorded once. The chain carries TRBV6-5 and TRBJ1-1, with a possible D match to TRBD1 (5 bases). The V end was cut by 8 bases, the J end by 2 bases, with 9 bases between. Germline V gene lookup returns CDR1 MNHEY and CDR2 SVGAGI. The CDR3 extends over 12 amino acids. CDR3 residues: CASCGGNTEAFF. DNA for the CDR3: TGTGCCAGCTGCGGGGGTAACACTGAAGCTTTCTTT.

The gene calls are TRBV2 and TRBJ2-5; maybe TRBD2 (5 bases). The V gene's germline CDR1 is SNHLY and CDR2 FYNNEI. Trimming shortened V by 6 bases and J by 0 bases, and 14 bases separated the two germline ends. The CDR3 is made up of 15 amino acids. The CDR3 loop reads CASRKGLANQETQYF. CDR3 nucleotides: TGTGCCAGCAGGAAAGGACTGGCAAACCAAGAGACCCAGTACTTC.

In regard to this clone: This CDR3 is also generated by other DNA sequences in the sample. The chain combines TRBV27 with TRBJ2-7, with D possibly TRBD1 on 6 matching bases. Trimming pared 2 bases from V and 2 bases from J, leaving 7 bases between. CDR3 size: 13 residues. CDR1 is MNHEY and CDR2 is SMNVEV in the germline V gene (reference sequence). The CDR3 region is CASSLGDTYEQYF. CDR3 in DNA: TGTGCCAGCAGTTTAGGGGACACCTACGAGCAGTACTTC.

The V gene is TRBV2, the J gene TRBJ1-6; D possibly corresponds to TRBD1 (6 bases). Trimming took 6 bases from V and 9 from J, leaving 15 bases between them. The germline gives CDR1 SNHLY, CDR2 FYNNEI. The CDR3 extends over 14 amino acids. The CDR3 region is CASSAGRGSSPLHF. The CDR3 bases are TGTGCCAGCAGCGCGGGCAGGGGTTCTTCACCCCTCCACTTT. The full variable domain, with the rest looked up from reference TRBV2 and TRBJ1-6, is EPEVTQTPSHQVTQMGQEVILRCVPISNHLYFYWYRQILGQKVEFLVSFYNNEISEKSEIFDDQFSVERPDGSNFTLKIRSTKLEDSAMYFCASSAGRGSSPLHFGNGTRLTVT.

The chain is built from TRBV6-6 and TRBJ1-4, with D unclear. The CDR3 is 15 amino acids. V lost 5 bases and J lost 5, with 15 bases in between. CDR1 MNHNY and CDR2 SVGAGI come from the germline V gene (reference sequence). As DNA, the CDR3 is TGTGCCAGCAGTCCCAGGACTGCTTTGAATGAAAAACTGTTTTTT. Residues: CASSPRTALNEKLFF.

The rearrangement uses TRBV27 and TRBJ1-2, with 8 bases matching TRBD1. The trim removed 6 bases at V and 4 bases at J, leaving 4 bases unmatched. CDR1 and CDR2 from the germline V gene are MNHEY and SMNVEV (reference sequence). This CDR3 is 13 amino acids long. CDR3 bases: TGTGCCAGCAGGGACAGGGATACCTATGGCTACACCTTC. Protein: CASRDRDTYGYTF.

The V call is TRBV6-5, the J call TRBJ1-1; 9 positions match TRBD1. The CDR3 loop spans 15 amino acids. V gave up 4 bases and J gave up 2 bases; unmatched junction bases: 5. The germline V gene encodes CDR1 MNHEY and CDR2 SVGAGI. CDR3 sequence (DNA): TGTGCCAGCAGTTTCCTGGACAGGGGAAACACTGAAGCTTTCTTT. Its translation: CASSFLDRGNTEAFF.

This clone has a handful of counts. This sequence joins TRBV6-6 and TRBJ2-7, with 8 nucleotides matching TRBD2. Germline loops: CDR1 MNHNY, CDR2 SVGAGI (reference sequence). V shed 2 bases, J shed 3 bases, and the junction held 9 bases outside the gene matches. The CDR3 runs to 16 residues. CDR3 sequence (DNA): TGTGCCAGCAGTTACGACGGGACTACTAGCGGCTACGAGCAGTACTTC. Translation: CASSYDGTTSGYEQYF.

The J gene is TRBJ1-2, the V gene TRBV5-5; TRBD1 agrees at 12 bases. Germline V gene sequence: CDR1 SGHKS, CDR2 YYEKEE (reference sequence). The CDR3 contains 16 residues. The J segment lost 2 bases and the V segment lost 2 bases, leaving 4 bases of the junction unmatched. CDR3 amino acids: CASSFGDRGRNYGYTF. For the CDR3, the DNA is TGTGCCAGCAGCTTCGGGGACAGGGGGCGGAACTATGGCTACACCTTC.

For this clone: The same CDR3 also results from other DNA sequences found in this sample. This rearrangement joins TRBV5-6 to TRBJ1-2; no clear D. Germline CDR1 reads SGHDT; CDR2 reads YYEEEE. This CDR3 comprises 11 residues. Trimming cost V 1 base and J 4 bases, with 2 bases left between them. Written as DNA, the CDR3 is TGTGCCAGCAGCTTGCGCTATGGCTACACCTTC. Translated, it gives CASSLRYGYTF.

The chain recombines TRBV18 with TRBJ1-3; possibly TRBD1 for D (6 bases). V lost 6 bases, J lost 0 bases, and 12 bases lay in between. The CDR3 sequence is 15 residues long. Germline CDR1 is KGHSH and CDR2 is LQKENI. This CDR3 is CASSTGTLSGNTIYF. CDR3 coding DNA: TGTGCCAGCTCGACAGGAACTCTCTCTGGAAACACCATATATTTT.